The present TCR beta chain was sequenced within a study of CD8 T cells in Susac syndrome. Sequencing of TCR beta was carried out in blood CD8+ and CD4+ T cells. Random hexamers were used to reverse transcribe the RNA input (roughly 0.5 to 1 ug). Amplification of TCR beta CDR3 was carried out by immunoSEQ multiplex PCR, which covered 54 Vbeta and 13 Jbeta segments. TCRdb redid the calling of the immunoSEQ multiplex PCR reads with MiXCR, one entry per CDR3 protein. This sample has fewer than 150,000 distinct CDR3 sequences, with about 95% found just once. V dropped 0 bases and J dropped 0 bases, with 21 bases sitting between them. This CDR3 is built from 20 residues. Germline V gene data show CDR1 as LGHDT and CDR2 as YNNKEL (reference sequence).

The sequenced sample consisted of CD4+ T cells from PBMCs. The V gene is TRBV3-1, the J gene TRBJ2-1; maybe TRBD2 (6 bases). This receptor was taken from a human donor in good health. CDR3 in DNA: TGTGCCAGCAGCCAAGACAGGTTGGGCCGCCGGGGGTCCTCCTACAATGAGCAGTTCTTC. Residues: CASSQDRLGRRGSSYNEQFF.